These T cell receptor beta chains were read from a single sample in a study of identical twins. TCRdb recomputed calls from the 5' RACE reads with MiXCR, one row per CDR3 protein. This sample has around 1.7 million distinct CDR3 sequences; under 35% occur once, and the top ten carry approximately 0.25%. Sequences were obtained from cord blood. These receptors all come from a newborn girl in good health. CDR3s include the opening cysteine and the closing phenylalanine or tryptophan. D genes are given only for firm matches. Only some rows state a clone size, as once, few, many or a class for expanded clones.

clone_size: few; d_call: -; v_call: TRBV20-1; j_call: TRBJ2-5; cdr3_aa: CSARDGVETQYF; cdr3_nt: TGCAGTGCTAGGGATGGCGTCGAGACCCAGTACTTC
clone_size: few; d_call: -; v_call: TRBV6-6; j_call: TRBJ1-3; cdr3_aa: CASSPQGSRGNTIYF; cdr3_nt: TGTGCCAGCAGTCCGCAGGGGTCCCGTGGAAACACCATATATTTT
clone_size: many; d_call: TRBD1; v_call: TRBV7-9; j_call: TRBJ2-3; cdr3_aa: CASSLDGTVYTDTQYF; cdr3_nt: TGTGCCAGCAGCTTAGATGGGACAGTTTACACAGATACGCAGTATTTT
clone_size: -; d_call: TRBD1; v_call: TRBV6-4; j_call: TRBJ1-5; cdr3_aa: CASSDRRDRNQPQHF; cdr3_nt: TGTGCCAGCAGTGACCGCCGGGACAGAAATCAGCCCCAGCATTTT
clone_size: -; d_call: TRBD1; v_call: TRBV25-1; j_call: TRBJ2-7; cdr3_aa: CASSEWRPTGVVEQYF; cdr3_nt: TGTGCCAGCAGTGAATGGCGCCCGACAGGGGTGGTCGAGCAGTACTTC
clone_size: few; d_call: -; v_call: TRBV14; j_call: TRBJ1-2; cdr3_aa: CASRGPQNYGYTF; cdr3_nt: TGTGCCAGCAGGGGCCCCCAAAACTATGGCTACACCTTC
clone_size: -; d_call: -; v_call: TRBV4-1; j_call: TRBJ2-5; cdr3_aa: CASSPGRGQSYNEQYF; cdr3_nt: TGCGCCAGCAGCCCAGGGAGGGGACAGTCCTACAATGAGCAGTACTTC
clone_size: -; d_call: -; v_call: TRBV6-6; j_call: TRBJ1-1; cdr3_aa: CASSYRQAEAFF; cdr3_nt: TGTGCCAGCAGTTACCGACAGGCTGAAGCTTTCTTT
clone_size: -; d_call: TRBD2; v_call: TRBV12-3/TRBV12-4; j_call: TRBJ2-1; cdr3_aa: CASSLLRTSGRNEQFF; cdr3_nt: TGTGCCAGCAGTTTGTTGCGGACTAGCGGGAGGAATGAGCAGTTCTTC
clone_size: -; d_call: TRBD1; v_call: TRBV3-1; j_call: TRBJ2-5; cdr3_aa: CASSSGTGVPNEQYF; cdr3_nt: TGTGCCAGCAGCTCCGGGACAGGGGTCCCCAATGAGCAGTACTTC
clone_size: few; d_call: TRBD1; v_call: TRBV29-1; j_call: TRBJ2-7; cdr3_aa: CSVVDRGPTSSYEQYF; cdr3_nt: TGCAGCGTTGTTGACAGGGGGCCCACTAGCTCCTACGAGCAGTACTTC
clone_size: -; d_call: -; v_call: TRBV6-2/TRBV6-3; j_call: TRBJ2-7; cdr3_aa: CASSPWTVGEQYF; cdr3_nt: TGTGCCAGCAGCCCGTGGACAGTCGGCGAGCAGTACTTC
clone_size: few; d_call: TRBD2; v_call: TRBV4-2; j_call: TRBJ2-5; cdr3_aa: CASSQVRSGGSETQYF; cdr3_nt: TGTGCCAGCAGCCAAGTTCGTTCGGGAGGGAGTGAGACCCAGTACTTC
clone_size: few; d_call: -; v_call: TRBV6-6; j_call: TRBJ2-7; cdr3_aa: CASSKISSYEQYF; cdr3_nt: TGTGCCAGCAGTAAGATCAGCTCCTACGAGCAGTACTTC
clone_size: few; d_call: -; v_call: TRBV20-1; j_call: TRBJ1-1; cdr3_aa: CSARVGADTEAFF; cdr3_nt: TGCAGTGCTAGGGTCGGGGCGGACACTGAAGCTTTCTTT
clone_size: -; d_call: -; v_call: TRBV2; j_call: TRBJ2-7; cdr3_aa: CASRSGASYEQYF; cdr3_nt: TGTGCCAGCAGATCGGGGGCCTCCTACGAGCAGTACTTC
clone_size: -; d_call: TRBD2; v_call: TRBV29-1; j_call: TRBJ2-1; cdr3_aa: CSVASGREGNEQFF; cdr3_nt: TGCAGCGTAGCTAGCGGGAGGGAAGGCAATGAGCAGTTCTTC
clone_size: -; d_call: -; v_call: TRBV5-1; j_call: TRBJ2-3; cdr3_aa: CASSASPDTDTQYF; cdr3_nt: TGCGCCAGCAGCGCTTCCCCGGACACAGATACGCAGTATTTT
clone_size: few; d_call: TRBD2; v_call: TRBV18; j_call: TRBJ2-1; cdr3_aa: CASSGTSIDEQFF; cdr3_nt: TGTGCCAGCTCCGGGACTAGCATCGATGAGCAGTTCTTC
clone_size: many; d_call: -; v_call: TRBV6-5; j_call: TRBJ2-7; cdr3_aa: CASSYGRASYEQYF; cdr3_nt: TGTGCCAGCAGTTATGGACGGGCATCCTACGAGCAGTACTTC
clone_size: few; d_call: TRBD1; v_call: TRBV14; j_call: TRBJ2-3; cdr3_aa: CASRRMTGQGIDTQYF; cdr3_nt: TGTGCCAGCAGACGTATGACGGGACAGGGGATAGATACGCAGTATTTT
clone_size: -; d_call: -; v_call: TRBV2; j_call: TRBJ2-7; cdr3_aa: CASILNYEQYF; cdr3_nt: TGTGCCAGCATCTTAAACTACGAGCAGTACTTC
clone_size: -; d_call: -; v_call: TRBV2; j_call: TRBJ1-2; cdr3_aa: CASSVGVPNYGYTF; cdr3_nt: TGTGCCAGCAGTGTCGGGGTTCCCAACTATGGCTACACCTTC
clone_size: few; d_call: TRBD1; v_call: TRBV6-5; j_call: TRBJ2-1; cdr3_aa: CASSHPGQGVYEQFF; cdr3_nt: TGTGCCAGCAGTCACCCGGGACAGGGGGTATATGAGCAGTTCTTC
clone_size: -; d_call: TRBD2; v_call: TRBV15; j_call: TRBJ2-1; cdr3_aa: CATSRGLAGEQFF; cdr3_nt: TGTGCCACCAGCAGAGGACTAGCTGGTGAGCAGTTCTTC
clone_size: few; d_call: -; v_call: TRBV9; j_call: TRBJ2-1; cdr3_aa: CASSVEVGMGNEQFF; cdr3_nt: TGTGCCAGCAGCGTAGAGGTCGGGATGGGGAATGAGCAGTTCTTC
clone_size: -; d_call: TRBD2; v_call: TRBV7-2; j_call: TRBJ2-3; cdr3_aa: CASSQRGLLTDTQYF; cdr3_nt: TGTGCCAGCAGCCAGCGGGGTTTACTCACAGATACGCAGTATTTT
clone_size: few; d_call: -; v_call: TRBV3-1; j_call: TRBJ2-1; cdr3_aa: CASSLRSLPPLLYEQFF; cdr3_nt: TGTGCCAGCAGCCTCCGCTCATTGCCCCCGCTATTATACGAGCAGTTCTTC
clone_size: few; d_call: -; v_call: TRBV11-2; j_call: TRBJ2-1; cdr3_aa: CASSPRVAAHNEQFF; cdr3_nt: TGTGCCAGCAGCCCCCGAGTAGCGGCGCACAATGAGCAGTTCTTC
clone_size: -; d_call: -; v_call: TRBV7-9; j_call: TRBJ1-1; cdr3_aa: CASSSITVNTEAFF; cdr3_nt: TGTGCCAGCAGCTCAATCACAGTGAACACTGAAGCTTTCTTT
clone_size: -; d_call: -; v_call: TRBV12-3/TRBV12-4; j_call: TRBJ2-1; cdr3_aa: CASSPGGHLTYNEQFF; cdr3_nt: TGTGCCAGCAGCCCTGGGGGACACCTAACCTACAATGAGCAGTTCTTC
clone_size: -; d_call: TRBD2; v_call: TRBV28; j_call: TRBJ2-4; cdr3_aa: CASSPPGLATNKRYF; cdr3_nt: TGTGCCAGCAGCCCTCCGGGACTAGCGACGAACAAGCGGTACTTC
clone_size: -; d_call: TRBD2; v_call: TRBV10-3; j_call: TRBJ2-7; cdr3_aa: CAISEVTSHEQYF; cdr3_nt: TGTGCCATCAGTGAAGTGACTAGCCACGAGCAGTACTTC
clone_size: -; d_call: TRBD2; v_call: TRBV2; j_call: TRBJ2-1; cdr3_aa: CASSVSGSYETQFF; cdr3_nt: TGTGCCAGCAGTGTGAGCGGGAGTTATGAGACCCAGTTCTTC
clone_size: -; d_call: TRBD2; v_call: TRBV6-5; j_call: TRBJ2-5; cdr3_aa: CASSLTSGSNEETQYF; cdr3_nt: TGTGCCAGCAGTTTAACTAGCGGGAGCAACGAGGAGACCCAGTACTTC